This T cell receptor (beta chain) was sequenced for a study of OX40 agonist ivuxolimab in advanced cancers. Study-wide context: Averaging roughly 60 years in age, with a range of roughly 20 to 79, the cohort was approximately 87% male. Study results and caveats: In the 0.1 to 3.0 mg/kg range, CD4+ and CD8+ blood T cells had expanded clonally by week 6.

The protocol was immunoSEQ multiplex PCR, while the TCRdb copy is restricted to in-frame clones and leaves out a portion. The sample shows about 60,000 clones, 87% of them seen only once. Details on this clone: Its matching antigen is unknown.

It was autoimmune disease history or systemic immunosuppression that excluded patients. Peripheral blood came from all dose cohorts at three timepoints. CDR1 is SGHTA and CDR2 is FQGNSA in the germline V gene. The CDR3 has 15 amino acids. V shed 5 bases and J 3 bases; nucleotides not matched to a gene: 6. The sequenced sample was CD4+ or CD8+ T cells sorted from blood, obtained in a trial of the OX40 agonist ivuxolimab. The rearrangement uses TRBV7-2 and TRBJ2-5; 10 bases map to TRBD2. This sequence originates from an adult with an advanced solid tumor such as melanoma, head and neck, liver or kidney cancer. The CDR3 loop is CASSPRTSGKETQYF. The CDR3 DNA follows: TGTGCCAGCAGCCCACGGACTAGCGGCAAAGAGACCCAGTACTTC.